This T cell receptor (beta chain) was retrieved from a study of glioma-infiltrating T cells after dendritic cell vaccination. About the study: Patients received autologous tumor lysate-pulsed dendritic cell vaccination between about 2002 and 2012.

Time point in this sample: after dendritic cell vaccination, including at tumor progression/relapse. Amplification used 60 V beta primers and 13 J beta primers. Only in-frame clones appear in the TCRdb table, and some are missing; sequencing was by immunoSEQ multiplex PCR. In the table there are 99,000 or so clones, 80% of which are singletons. The receptor was isolated from a human donor with glioblastoma. The material was blood, obtained after dendritic cell vaccination.

CDR3 sequence reads: CASSFGAGALSNEQYF. DNA for the CDR3: TGTGCCAGCAGCTTTGGTGCGGGAGCACTGAGTAACGAGCAGTACTTC. The J gene is TRBJ2-7, the V gene TRBV5-6; 7 bases line up with TRBD2. V lost 2 bases and J lost 5; bases outside the gene matches: 13. Germline values: CDR1 SGHDT, CDR2 YYEEEE. The CDR3 is 16 residues long.